These 21 T cell receptor beta chains originate from one sample sequenced in a study of blood T cells in healthy people across ages. The authors ran a second PCR of roughly 6 to 12 cycles using a sample-barcoded 5' primer and a J-beta primer mix. MiXCR, run by TCRdb on the 5' RACE reads, gives a single entry per CDR3 protein. The repertoire holds fewer than 950,000 distinct CDR3 sequences, with 36% as singletons. The sequenced sample was blood. The receptors come from a man between 18 and 29 years old in good health.

V is TRBV7-9 and J is TRBJ1-1; D ambiguous. CDR3 size: 15 residues. The germline V and J ends were trimmed by 3 bases and 1 base, with 12 bases remaining between them. Germline V lookup: CDR1 SEHNR, CDR2 FQNEAQ (reference sequence). CDR3 loop: CASSFRGYTNTEAFF. DNA of the CDR3: TGTGCCAGCAGCTTCCGGGGTTATACGAACACTGAAGCTTTCTTT.

The chain joins TRBV5-1 to TRBJ2-1, with D possibly TRBD1 on 7 matching bases. V shed 5 bases and J shed 6 bases, with 24 bases lying between them. CDR1 and CDR2 (germline): SGHRS, YFSETQ. The CDR3 contains 17 residues. The CDR3 loop is CASRGGTDPGHCNEQFF. CDR3 sequence (DNA): TGCGCCAGCAGGGGCGGGACAGACCCCGGGCATTGCAATGAGCAGTTCTTC.

This chain uses TRBV21-1 with TRBJ1-5; the table gives TRBD1 as D, unverified against the DNA. TRBV21-1 is a pseudogene. This CDR3 has 13 residues. The CDR3 is CASIDGRGQPQHF. The CDR3 DNA sequence: TGTGCCAGCATCGATGGGAGAGGTCAGCCCCAGCATTTT.

Many counts were recorded for this clonotype. The gene calls are TRBV7-6 and TRBJ2-3; TRBD1 aligns across 8 bases. Germline values: CDR1 SGHVS, CDR2 FNYEAQ. The CDR3 runs to 17 residues. V shed 1 base and J 1 base; nucleotides not matched to a gene: 7. The CDR3, as DNA: TGTGCCAGCAGCTTAGAGGGGGGACAGGCCCGCACAGATACGCAGTATTTT. Its translation is CASSLEGGQARTDTQYF. The variable domain in full, completed from reference TRBV7-6 and TRBJ2-3, reads GAGVSQSPRYKVTKRGQDVALRCDPISGHVSLYWYRQALGQGPEFLTYFNYEAQQDKSGLPNDRFSAERPEGSISTLTIQRTEQRDSAMYRCASSLEGGQARTDTQYFGPGTRLTVL.

The chain has TRBV6-2 or TRBV6-3 and TRBJ1-2; D is unresolved. Per the germline V gene, CDR1 is MNHEY and CDR2 is SVGEGT. Trimming pared 2 bases from V and 2 bases from J, leaving 9 bases between. This CDR3 has 14 residues. The chain's CDR3 is CASSYANSNYGYTF. The CDR3 DNA is TGTGCCAGCAGTTACGCGAACTCGAACTATGGCTACACCTTC.

Concerning this clonotype: One junction end does not reproduce the germline sequence, and a read error may be involved. V gene TRBV6-2 or TRBV6-3 combines with J gene TRBJ1-1, with D maybe TRBD1 (6 bases). CDR3 length equals 17 residues. CDR1 and CDR2 (germline): MNHEY, SVGEGT. The chain's CDR3 is CASSYSSPRGGNTEALF. The CDR3 DNA reads as TGTGCCAGCAGTTACTCGAGCCCCAGGGGCGGGAACACTGAAGCTTTATTT.

The chain couples TRBV5-1 to TRBJ1-1; TRBD1 matches 9 bases. The CDR3 runs to 16 residues. The junction had 3 bases not matched to a gene; V was cut back by 0 bases and J by 0 bases. Germline V CDR1 and CDR2: SGHRS, YFSETQ. CDR3 DNA sequence: TGCGCCAGCAGCTTGGAGGGGACAGGGATGAACACTGAAGCTTTCTTT. This translates into CASSLEGTGMNTEAFF.

Many counts were recorded for this clonotype. The genes are TRBV12-3 or TRBV12-4 and TRBJ2-1, with unresolved D. The V end lost 4 bases, the J end lost 9 bases, and 13 bases lay between the germline ends. CDR3 size: 13 residues. The CDR3 spells CASSYSGFGEQFF. CDR3 coding DNA: TGTGCCAGCAGTTATTCGGGTTTTGGTGAGCAGTTCTTC.

This CDR3 is CASSELQGDGAGELFF. The CDR3 DNA is TGTGCCAGCAGTGAACTGCAAGGGGACGGGGCCGGGGAGCTGTTTTTT. This chain uses TRBV6-1 with TRBJ2-2, with D possibly called TRBD1 or TRBD2 (5 bases each). The CDR3 totals 16 residues. The germline CDR1 and CDR2 sequences are MNHNS and SASEGT. The V and J ends lost 2 bases and 6 bases respectively, with 16 bases between them.

The chain couples TRBV29-1 to TRBJ2-2; D is unclear. V dropped 4 bases and J dropped 1 base, with 10 bases sitting between them. Germline V gene lookup returns CDR1 SQVTM and CDR2 ANQGSEA. The CDR3 extends over 14 amino acids. DNA of the CDR3: TGCAGCGTTGTGGGCAGGATGAACACCGGGGAGCTGTTTTTT. As protein: CSVVGRMNTGELFF.

With regard to this clonotype: A single base separates this from a much larger clone, so it may be a read error. The chain joins TRBV12-3 or TRBV12-4 to TRBJ1-2, with 8 bases aligning to TRBD1. The CDR3 sequence is 17 residues long. The V segment lost 3 bases and the J segment 4 bases; nucleotides outside the gene matches: 13. CDR3 residues: CASSFGQGADLIYGYTF. Written as DNA, the CDR3 is TGTGCCAGCAGTTTCGGACAGGGTGCCGACTTAATCTATGGCTACACCTTC.

With respect to this clonotype: One base away lies a much larger clone, so this may be a sequencing read error. The chain combines TRBV4-3 with TRBJ2-1; the D is unclear. This CDR3 is 13 amino acids long. CDR1 LGHNA and CDR2 YSLEER come from the germline V gene. CDR3 in amino acids: CASSQGYENGQFF. CDR3 in DNA: TGCGCCAGCAGCCAAGGATACGAAAATGGGCAGTTCTTC.

This clonotype has a single count. The genes are TRBV20-1 and TRBJ2-1, with 8 bases lining up with TRBD1. The end of the DNA fits TRBJ2-7 better, so the J call may be wrong. The CDR3 loop spans 16 amino acids. Germline CDR1 DFQATT, CDR2 SNEGSKA (reference sequence). The CDR3 is CSARDSGQAKINEQYF. CDR3 DNA sequence: TGCAGTGCTAGAGACTCGGGACAGGCTAAGATCAATGAGCAGTACTTC.

This clonotype was counted ten times or more. The chain uses TRBV15 and TRBJ2-5, with TRBD1 identical over 8 bases. Germline CDR1 LNHNV, CDR2 YYDKDF (reference sequence). CDR3 length: 14 amino acids. V trimming: 5 bases; J trimming: 4 bases; junction bases outside the gene matches: 6. This CDR3 is CATSPGQGGETQYF. The CDR3 coding sequence is TGTGCCACCAGCCCCGGACAGGGAGGAGAGACCCAGTACTTC.

This rearrangement joins TRBV20-1 to TRBJ2-1; TRBD2 matches 14 bases. After removal of 1 base from V and 9 bases from J, the junction contained 5 bases not matched to a gene. The CDR3 contains 15 residues. The germline V gene encodes CDR1 DFQATT and CDR2 SNEGSKA (reference sequence). CDR3 sequence: CSARGGLAGVGEQFF. The CDR3 nucleotides are TGCAGTGCTAGAGGGGGACTAGCGGGAGTGGGTGAGCAGTTCTTC.

The V call is TRBV12-3 or TRBV12-4, the J call TRBJ2-2; 10 bases line up with TRBD1. The J segment lost 6 bases and the V segment lost 5 bases, leaving 9 bases of the junction unmatched. There are 16 residues in the CDR3. CDR3 protein: CASSPARQGAAGELFF. In DNA form, the CDR3 reads TGTGCCAGCAGTCCGGCCCGACAGGGGGCAGCCGGGGAGCTGTTTTTT.

DNA for the CDR3: TGTGCTACAAACGGCAGAGCGAACACTGAAGCTTTCTTT. The encoded protein is CATNGRANTEAFF. V is TRBV19 and J is TRBJ1-1, with D uncertain. The CDR3 totals 13 residues. CDR1 and CDR2 (germline): LNHDA, SQIVND (reference sequence).

This rearrangement joins TRBV6-2 or TRBV6-3 to TRBJ1-1; 8 nucleotides agree with TRBD1. With 7 bases clipped from V and 6 bases from J, the junction kept 7 bases outside the gene matches. CDR3 length: 13 amino acids. Germline CDR1 MNHEY, CDR2 SVGEGT. This CDR3 is CASTGQGEAEAFF. As DNA, the CDR3 is TGTGCCAGCACCGGACAGGGAGAGGCTGAAGCTTTCTTT.

This clonotype was counted between two and nine times. CDR3 DNA: TGTGCCAGCAGTCCGGGGACAGGGGAGTCACCCCTCCACTTT. Residues: CASSPGTGESPLHF. The chain is built from TRBV12-3 or TRBV12-4 and TRBJ1-6; TRBD1 matches at 10 bases. The CDR3 has 14 amino acids. The J segment lost 10 bases and the V segment lost 5 bases, leaving 5 bases of the junction unmatched.

J is TRBJ1-1 and V is TRBV20-1, with D hard to call. V was pared by 3 bases and J by 6 bases, with 20 bases between. The CDR3 has 15 amino acids. CDR1 and CDR2 (germline): DFQATT, SNEGSKA (reference sequence). DNA for the CDR3: TGCAGTGCTAGCAGACCTGCGGGTAAGAGTGCTGAAGCTTTCTTT. The encoded protein is CSASRPAGKSAEAFF.

This clonotype was seen a few times. J is TRBJ2-1 and V is TRBV21-1. TRBV21-1 corresponds to a pseudogene. The CDR3 is made up of 10 amino acids. In DNA, the CDR3 is TGTGCCAAACCATACAATGAGCAGTTCTTC. Residues: CAKPYNEQFF.